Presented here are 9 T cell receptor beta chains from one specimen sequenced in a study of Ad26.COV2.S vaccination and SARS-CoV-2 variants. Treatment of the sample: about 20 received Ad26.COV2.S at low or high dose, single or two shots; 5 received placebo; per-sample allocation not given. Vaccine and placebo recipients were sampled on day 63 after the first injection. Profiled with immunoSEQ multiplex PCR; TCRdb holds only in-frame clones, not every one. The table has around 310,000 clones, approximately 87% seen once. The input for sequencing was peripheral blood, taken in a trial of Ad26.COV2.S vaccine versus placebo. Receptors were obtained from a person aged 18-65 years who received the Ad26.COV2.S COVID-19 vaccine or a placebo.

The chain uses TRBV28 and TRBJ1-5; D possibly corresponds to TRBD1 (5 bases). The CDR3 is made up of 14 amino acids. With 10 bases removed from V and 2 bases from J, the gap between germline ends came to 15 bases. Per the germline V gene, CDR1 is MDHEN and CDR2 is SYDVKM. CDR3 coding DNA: TGTGCCACGACTGCGGGGGGTCGCAATCAGCCCCAGCATTTT. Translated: CATTAGGRNQPQHF. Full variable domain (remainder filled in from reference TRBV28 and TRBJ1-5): DVKVTQSSRYLVKRTGEKVFLECVQDMDHENMFWYRQDPGLGLRLIYFSYDVKMKEKGDIPEGYSVSREKKERFSLILESASTNQTSMYLCATTAGGRNQPQHFGDGTRLSIL.

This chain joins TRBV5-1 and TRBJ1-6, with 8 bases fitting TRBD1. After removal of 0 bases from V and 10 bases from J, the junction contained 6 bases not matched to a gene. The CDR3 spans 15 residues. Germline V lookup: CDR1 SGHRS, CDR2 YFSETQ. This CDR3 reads CASSLGGQGSSPLHF. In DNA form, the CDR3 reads TGCGCCAGCAGCTTGGGAGGACAGGGTTCCTCACCCCTCCACTTT.

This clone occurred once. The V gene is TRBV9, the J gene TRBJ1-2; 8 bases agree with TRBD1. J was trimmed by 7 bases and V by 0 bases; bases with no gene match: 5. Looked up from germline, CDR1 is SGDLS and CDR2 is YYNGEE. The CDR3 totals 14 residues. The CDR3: CASSVGGQARGYTF. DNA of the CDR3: TGTGCCAGCAGCGTAGGGGGACAGGCGCGTGGCTACACCTTC.

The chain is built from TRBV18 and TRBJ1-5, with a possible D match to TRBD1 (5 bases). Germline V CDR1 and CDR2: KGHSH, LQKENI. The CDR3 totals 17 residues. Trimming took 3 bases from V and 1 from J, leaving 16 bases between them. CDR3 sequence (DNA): TGTGCCAGCTCACCCCCCCAGGGAGCGGTAAGCAATCAGCCCCAGCATTTT. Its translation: CASSPPQGAVSNQPQHF.

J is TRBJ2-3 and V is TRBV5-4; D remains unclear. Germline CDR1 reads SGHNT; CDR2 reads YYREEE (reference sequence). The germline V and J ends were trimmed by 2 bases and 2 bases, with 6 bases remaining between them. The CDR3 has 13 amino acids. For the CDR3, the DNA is TGTGCCAGCAGCTTATCCTACACAGATACGCAGTATTTT. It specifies CASSLSYTDTQYF.

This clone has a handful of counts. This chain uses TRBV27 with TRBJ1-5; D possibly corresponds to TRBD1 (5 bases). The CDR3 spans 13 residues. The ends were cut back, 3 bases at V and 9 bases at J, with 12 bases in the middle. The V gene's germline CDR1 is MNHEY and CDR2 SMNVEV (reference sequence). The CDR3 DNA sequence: TGTGCCAGCAGTTTCGCTGGGGGAGGGCCCCAGCATTTT. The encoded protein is CASSFAGGGPQHF.

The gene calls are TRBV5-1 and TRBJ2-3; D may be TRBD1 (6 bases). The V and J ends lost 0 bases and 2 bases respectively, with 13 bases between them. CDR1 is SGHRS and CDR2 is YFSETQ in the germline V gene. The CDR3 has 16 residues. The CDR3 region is CASSLVPGAATDTQYF. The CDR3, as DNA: TGCGCCAGCAGCTTGGTACCAGGGGCGGCCACAGATACGCAGTATTTT.

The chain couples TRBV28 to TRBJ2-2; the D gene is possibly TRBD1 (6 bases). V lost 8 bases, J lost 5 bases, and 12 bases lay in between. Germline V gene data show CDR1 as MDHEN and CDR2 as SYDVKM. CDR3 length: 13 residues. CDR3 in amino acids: CASSLTGTGELFF. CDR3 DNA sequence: TGTGCCAGCTCCTTGACAGGTACCGGGGAGCTGTTTTTT. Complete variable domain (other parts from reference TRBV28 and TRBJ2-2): DVKVTQSSRYLVKRTGEKVFLECVQDMDHENMFWYRQDPGLGLRLIYFSYDVKMKEKGDIPEGYSVSREKKERFSLILESASTNQTSMYLCASSLTGTGELFFGEGSRLTVL.

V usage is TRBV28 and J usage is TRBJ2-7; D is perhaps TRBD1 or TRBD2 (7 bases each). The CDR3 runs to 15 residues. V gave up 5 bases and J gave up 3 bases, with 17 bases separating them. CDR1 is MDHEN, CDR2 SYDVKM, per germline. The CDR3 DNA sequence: TGTGCCAGCAGTCGGGGGCAGGGGGAGGGCTACGAGCAGTACTTC. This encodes CASSRGQGEGYEQYF.